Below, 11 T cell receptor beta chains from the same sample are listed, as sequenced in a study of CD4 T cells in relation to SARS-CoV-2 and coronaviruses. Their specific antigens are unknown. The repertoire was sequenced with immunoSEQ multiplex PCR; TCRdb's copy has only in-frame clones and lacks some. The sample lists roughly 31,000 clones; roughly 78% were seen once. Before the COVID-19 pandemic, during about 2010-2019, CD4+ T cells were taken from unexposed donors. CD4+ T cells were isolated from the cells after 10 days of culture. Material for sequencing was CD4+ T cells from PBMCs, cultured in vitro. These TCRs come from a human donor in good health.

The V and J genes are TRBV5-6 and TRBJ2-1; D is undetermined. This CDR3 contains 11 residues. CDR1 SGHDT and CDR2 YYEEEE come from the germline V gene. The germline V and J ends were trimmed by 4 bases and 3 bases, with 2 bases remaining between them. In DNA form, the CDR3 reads TGTGCCAGCAGCGTCTACAATGAGCAGTTCTTC. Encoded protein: CASSVYNEQFF.

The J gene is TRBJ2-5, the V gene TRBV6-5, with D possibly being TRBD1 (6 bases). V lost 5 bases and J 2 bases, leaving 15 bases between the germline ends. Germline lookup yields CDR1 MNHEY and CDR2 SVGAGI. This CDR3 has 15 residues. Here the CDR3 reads CASSTAVGAQETQYF. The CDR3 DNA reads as TGTGCCAGCAGTACCGCGGTGGGGGCACAAGAGACCCAGTACTTC.

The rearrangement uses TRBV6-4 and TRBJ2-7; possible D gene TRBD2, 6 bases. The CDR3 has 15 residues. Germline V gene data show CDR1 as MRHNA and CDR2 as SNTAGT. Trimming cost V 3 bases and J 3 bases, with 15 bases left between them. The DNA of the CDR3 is TGTGCCAGCAGTGAGGGCCCGGGAGACAGCTACGAGCAGTACTTC. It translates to CASSEGPGDSYEQYF.

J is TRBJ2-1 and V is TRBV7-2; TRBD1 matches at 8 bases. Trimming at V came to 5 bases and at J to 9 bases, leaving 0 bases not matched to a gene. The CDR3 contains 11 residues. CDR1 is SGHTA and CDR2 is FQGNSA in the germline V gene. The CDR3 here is CASSDRGEQFF. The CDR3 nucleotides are TGTGCCAGCAGCGACAGGGGTGAGCAGTTCTTC.

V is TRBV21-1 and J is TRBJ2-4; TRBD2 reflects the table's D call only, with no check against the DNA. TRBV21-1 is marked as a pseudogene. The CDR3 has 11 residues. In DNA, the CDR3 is TGTGCCAGCAGGAGCAAAAACATTCAGTACTTC. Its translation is CASRSKNIQYF.

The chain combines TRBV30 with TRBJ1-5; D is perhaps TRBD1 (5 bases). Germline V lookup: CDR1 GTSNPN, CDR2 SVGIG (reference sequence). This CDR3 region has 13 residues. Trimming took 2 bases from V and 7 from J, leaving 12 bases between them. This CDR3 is CAWSLGRKQPQHF. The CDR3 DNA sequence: TGTGCCTGGAGTCTGGGACGAAAGCAGCCCCAGCATTTT.

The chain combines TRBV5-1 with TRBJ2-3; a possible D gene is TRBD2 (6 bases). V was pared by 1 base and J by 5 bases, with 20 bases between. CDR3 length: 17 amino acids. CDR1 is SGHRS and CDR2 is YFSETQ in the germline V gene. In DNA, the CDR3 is TGCGCCAGCAGCTTGTCCTTTTTAGCGGATGGGAGAGATACGCAGTATTTT. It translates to CASSLSFLADGRDTQYF.

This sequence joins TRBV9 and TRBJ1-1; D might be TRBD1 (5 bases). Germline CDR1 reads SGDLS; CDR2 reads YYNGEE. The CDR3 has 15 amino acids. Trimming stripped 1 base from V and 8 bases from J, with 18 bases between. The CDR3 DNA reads TGTGCCAGCAGCGTATATTCTCAGGGTGATACAGAAGCTTTCTTT. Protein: CASSVYSQGDTEAFF.

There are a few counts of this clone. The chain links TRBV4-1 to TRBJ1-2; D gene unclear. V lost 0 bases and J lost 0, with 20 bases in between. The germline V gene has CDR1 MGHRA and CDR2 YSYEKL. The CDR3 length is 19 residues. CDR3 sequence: CASSQERRVGSFPNYGYTF. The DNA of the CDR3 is TGCGCCAGCAGCCAAGAGCGGAGAGTGGGGTCCTTCCCTAACTATGGCTACACCTTC.

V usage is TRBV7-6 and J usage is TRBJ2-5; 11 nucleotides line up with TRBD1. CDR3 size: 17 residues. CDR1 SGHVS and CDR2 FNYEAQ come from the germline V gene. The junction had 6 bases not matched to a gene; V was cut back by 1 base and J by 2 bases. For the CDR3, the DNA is TGTGCCAGCAGCTTAGGGCCGGGACAGGGGGGACAAGAGACCCAGTACTTC. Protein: CASSLGPGQGGQETQYF.

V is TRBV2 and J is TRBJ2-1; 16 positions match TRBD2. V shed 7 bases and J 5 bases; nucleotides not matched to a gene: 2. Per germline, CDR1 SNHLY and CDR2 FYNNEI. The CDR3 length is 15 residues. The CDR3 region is CASKGTSGGDNEQFF. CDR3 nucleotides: TGTGCCAGCAAAGGGACTAGCGGGGGGGACAATGAGCAGTTCTTC.